The rows below give T cell receptor beta chains drawn from one sample of a study of Ad26.COV2.S vaccination and SARS-CoV-2 variants. Clones were read by immunoSEQ multiplex PCR, and TCRdb kept only the in-frame ones, dropping some. The sample has about 140,000 clones, roughly 90% seen once. The material was peripheral blood, obtained after recovery from COVID-19. The receptors come from a human donor who had recovered from COVID-19. The CDR3 runs from the conserved cysteine through the conserved F or W. The order of the fields is clone size, V gene, J gene, D gene, CDR3 protein, CDR3 DNA. The D gene is left open where the match is weak. Clone size is stated in some rows and not others, as once, few, many or a class when expanded.

NA	TRBV2	TRBJ1-2	NA	CASSYESGPVGYTF	TGTGCCAGCAGTTACGAGTCGGGCCCAGTCGGCTACACCTTC
NA	TRBV7-2	TRBJ1-1	TRBD1	CASSPGQDSLWNTEAFF	TGTGCCAGCAGCCCGGGACAGGATTCCCTATGGAACACTGAAGCTTTCTTT
once	TRBV27	TRBJ2-5	TRBD1	CASSQDRGVQYF	TGTGCCAGCAGTCAAGACAGGGGTGTCCAGTACTTC
NA	TRBV24-1	TRBJ1-2	NA	CATSDTTASYGYTF	TGTGCCACCAGTGACACCACGGCCAGCTATGGCTACACCTTC
once	TRBV11-2	TRBJ1-3	TRBD1	CASTLRTGQGITGNTIYF	TGTGCCAGCACCCTTCGCACGGGACAGGGGATTACTGGAAACACCATATATTTT
NA	TRBV10-3	TRBJ2-3	NA	CATLAGASTDTQYF	TGTGCCACCTTGGCGGGGGCTAGCACAGATACGCAGTATTTT
NA	TRBV4-3	TRBJ1-6	TRBD1	CASSQEPGQGNSPLHF	TGCGCCAGCAGCCAAGAGCCGGGACAGGGGAATTCACCCCTCCACTTT
NA	TRBV19	TRBJ1-5	NA	CASSKGERNQPQHF	TGTGCCAGTAGTAAAGGAGAACGTAATCAGCCCCAGCATTTT
few	TRBV11-2	TRBJ1-1	TRBD1	CASSPDRGITEAFF	TGTGCCAGCAGCCCGGACAGGGGAATCACTGAAGCTTTCTTT
NA	TRBV27	TRBJ1-6	NA	CASSLGRATNLHF	TGTGCCAGCAGTTTAGGCAGGGCCACTAACCTCCACTTT
NA	TRBV7-2	TRBJ2-1	NA	CASSLGSGVTYNEQFF	TGTGCCAGCAGCTTAGGGTCCGGGGTGACCTACAATGAGCAGTTCTTC
NA	TRBV9	TRBJ2-1	TRBD2	CASSVGSGGGSYNEQFF	TGTGCCAGCAGCGTAGGTAGCGGGGGGGGATCCTACAATGAGCAGTTCTTC
NA	TRBV14	TRBJ2-5	NA	CASSQDRLRDYQETQYF	TGTGCCAGCAGCCAAGATAGGTTACGGGATTACCAAGAGACCCAGTACTTC
NA	TRBV3-1/TRBV3-2	TRBJ1-2	NA	CASSPTVSNYGYTF	TGTGCCAGCAGCCCCACCGTATCTAACTATGGCTACACCTTC
NA	TRBV5-1	TRBJ2-1	TRBD2	CASSFSRGGLGEQFF	TGCGCCAGCAGCTTCTCTCGGGGGGGCCTCGGTGAGCAGTTCTTC
NA	TRBV7-8	TRBJ2-7	NA	CASSPRTAPLEQYF	TGTGCCAGCAGCCCAAGGACGGCCCCCCTCGAGCAGTACTTC
NA	TRBV6-9	TRBJ1-5	NA	CASGTYINQPQHF	TGTGCCAGCGGTACATACATTAATCAGCCCCAGCATTTT
once	TRBV7-2	TRBJ1-1	NA	CASSLGGTAVRAFF	TGTGCCAGCAGCTTAGGTGGGACGGCAGTCAGGGCTTTCTTT
NA	TRBV19	TRBJ1-2	NA	CASTGIGANYGYTF	TGTGCCAGTACTGGCATAGGGGCAAACTATGGCTACACCTTC
NA	TRBV4-1	TRBJ2-7	NA	CASSHQGLTYEQYF	TGCGCCAGCAGCCATCAGGGCCTAACCTACGAGCAGTACTTC
NA	TRBV25-1	TRBJ1-2	NA	CASSGGDPYGYTF	TGTGCCAGCAGTGGTGGGGACCCCTATGGCTACACCTTC
NA	TRBV28	TRBJ1-1	NA	CASRPGLNTEAFF	TGTGCCAGCAGACCAGGGTTGAACACTGAAGCTTTCTTT
NA	TRBV28	TRBJ1-5	NA	CASSFFRLVGDQPQHF	TGTGCCAGCAGTTTTTTTAGGCTAGTGGGTGATCAGCCCCAGCATTTT
NA	TRBV19	TRBJ2-3	NA	CASSRAGDTQYF	TGTGCCAGTAGCCGCGCCGGGGATACGCAGTATTTT
NA	TRBV12-3/TRBV12-4	TRBJ2-7	NA	CASSFGTPYEQYF	TGTGCCAGCAGTTTTGGGACTCCATACGAGCAGTACTTC
NA	TRBV24-1	TRBJ2-1	TRBD1	CATSETGTGRNEQFF	TGTGCCACCAGTGAAACCGGGACAGGGAGGAATGAGCAGTTCTTC
NA	TRBV11-2	TRBJ2-7	TRBD1	CASSLTQTGGYEQYF	TGTGCCAGCAGCTTGACCCAGACAGGGGGCTACGAGCAGTACTTC
NA	TRBV28	TRBJ1-4	NA	CASRRTAVATNEKLFF	TGTGCCAGCAGGAGGACAGCTGTTGCAACTAATGAAAAACTGTTTTTT
NA	TRBV19	TRBJ1-5	NA	CASSQGNQPQHF	TGTGCCAGTAGTCAGGGTAATCAGCCCCAGCATTTT
NA	TRBV28	TRBJ1-6	NA	CASSFPAGGAVYNSPLHF	TGTGCCAGCAGTTTCCCCGCCGGAGGGGCGGTCTATAATTCACCCCTCCACTTT
NA	TRBV5-1	TRBJ1-4	TRBD1	CASSQGAQPGQYEKLFF	TGCGCCAGCAGTCAGGGAGCCCAACCGGGACAGTATGAAAAACTGTTTTTT
NA	TRBV5-1	TRBJ2-2	NA	CASSLRSPNTGELFF	TGCGCCAGCAGCTTGAGGTCACCGAACACCGGGGAGCTGTTTTTT
NA	TRBV27	TRBJ2-5	NA	CASSFRVGETQYF	TGTGCCAGCAGTTTCCGGGTTGGAGAGACCCAGTACTTC
NA	TRBV6-5	TRBJ2-7	TRBD2	CASRRSGGANYEQYF	TGTGCCAGCAGACGGAGCGGGGGCGCAAATTACGAGCAGTACTTC
NA	TRBV9	TRBJ2-2	TRBD1	CASSPPRQGGTGELFF	TGTGCCAGCAGCCCCCCACGACAGGGGGGGACCGGGGAGCTGTTTTTT
NA	TRBV25-1	TRBJ1-1	TRBD1	CASSDPRGTGPEAFF	TGTGCCAGCAGTGACCCACGGGGGACAGGTCCTGAAGCTTTCTTT
NA	TRBV15	TRBJ2-3	NA	CATSRDGKDTQYF	TGTGCCACCAGCAGAGACGGTAAAGATACGCAGTATTTT
NA	TRBV7-2	TRBJ2-3	TRBD1	CASRQGASTDTQYF	TGTGCCAGCAGGCAGGGGGCCAGCACAGATACGCAGTATTTT
NA	TRBV2	TRBJ1-3	NA	CASGQERNTIYF	TGTGCCAGCGGCCAGGAGCGAAACACCATATATTTT
once	TRBV7-8	TRBJ1-4	NA	CASSLGRPEKLFF	TGTGCCAGCAGCTTAGGGCGACCAGAAAAACTGTTTTTT
NA	TRBV5-4	TRBJ2-5	NA	CASSTGTIQETQYF	TGTGCCAGCAGCACAGGGACTATACAAGAGACCCAGTACTTC
NA	TRBV11-2	TRBJ1-1	NA	CASSLDRGGMTFF	TGTGCCAGCAGCTTAGATCGAGGAGGGATGACTTTCTTT
NA	TRBV11-2	TRBJ2-3	NA	CASSRATVTDTQYF	TGTGCCAGCAGCCGCGCGACAGTCACAGATACGCAGTATTTT
few	TRBV9	TRBJ2-3	NA	CASSVAVGSSTDTQYF	TGTGCCAGCAGCGTAGCTGTGGGATCTAGCACAGATACGCAGTATTTT
once	TRBV19	TRBJ2-1	NA	CASSMSLLPLFF	TGTGCCAGTAGTATGTCCCTCCTACCCCTGTTCTTC
few	TRBV6-5	TRBJ1-2	NA	CASMGPYGYTF	TGTGCCAGCATGGGGCCCTATGGCTACACCTTC
NA	TRBV28	TRBJ1-2	NA	CASKGRGFVSGYTF	TGTGCCAGCAAAGGGCGAGGTTTCGTTTCCGGCTACACCTTC
NA	TRBV5-4	TRBJ2-5	NA	CASSLSGLGGETQYF	TGTGCCAGCAGCTTGTCTGGGTTGGGGGGAGAGACCCAGTACTTC
NA	TRBV7-2	TRBJ2-2	NA	CASRPVRQGLVGELFF	TGTGCCAGCCGTCCGGTCAGACAGGGACTTGTCGGGGAGCTGTTTTTT
NA	TRBV12-5	TRBJ2-2	NA	CASGFSTGELFF	TGTGCTAGTGGTTTTTCTACCGGGGAGCTGTTTTTT
NA	TRBV5-1	TRBJ2-5	NA	CASSSRQQTGKRMETQYF	TGCGCCAGCAGCTCCCGGCAGCAAACAGGGAAGAGGATGGAGACCCAGTACTTC
NA	TRBV19	TRBJ1-5	NA	CASSIDRSNQPQHF	TGTGCCAGTAGTATAGATAGGAGCAATCAGCCCCAGCATTTT
NA	TRBV4-3	TRBJ2-5	TRBD2	CASSHWKRGGETQYF	TGCGCCAGCAGCCACTGGAAGCGGGGCGGAGAGACCCAGTACTTC